The 6 T cell receptor beta chains listed next were all sequenced from one sample in a study of T cells in Graves' hyperthyroidism and ophthalmopathy (dated by TCRdb to between 2018 and 2021). Libraries were made using multiplex PCR. These reads were obtained on an Illumina HiSeq 2000. Amplification of TCR beta CDR3 regions was carried out from RNA transcripts. The first round of RT-PCR for the TCR CDR3 was performed with the HTBI primer set and the Qiagen OneStep RT-PCR kit. TCRdb reworked the public reads: Q25 trimming with fastp, MiXCR clone assembly, productive beta chains retained. Each CDR3 protein gets just one entry, which takes the most common genes and DNA from the rows behind it. In all, the sample holds 350,000 to 450,000 distinct CDR3 sequences, and roughly 13% of those were seen once. The ten biggest clones cover 25% to 30% of the sample. The sequenced sample consisted of blood. The receptors were gathered from a man aged 50 to 59 with Graves' ophthalmopathy.

This clonotype turned up a few times. Just one base apart from a much larger clone, this may be a read error. The rearrangement uses TRBV12-3 or TRBV12-4 and TRBJ2-7; D might be TRBD1 (6 bases). The ends were cut back, 6 bases at V and 4 bases at J, with 19 bases in the middle. The CDR3 covers 15 residues. Here the CDR3 DNA reads TGTGCCAGCAGCGTCACGGCAGGGGTATTGTACGAGCAGTACTTC. Its translation is CASSVTAGVLYEQYF.

This clonotype was recorded many times. The chain carries TRBV27 and TRBJ2-7; D remains unclear. Trimming removed 6 bases from V and 3 bases from J, with 18 bases in between. The germline V gene has CDR1 MNHEY and CDR2 SMNVEV (reference sequence). The CDR3 has 15 amino acids. The CDR3 DNA is TGTGCCAGCAGGATCGTGGACGGAGATTACTACGAGCAGTACTTC. Encoded protein: CASRIVDGDYYEQYF.

The chain recombines TRBV24-1 with TRBJ2-1; D is possibly TRBD1 (6 bases). The CDR3 loop spans 13 amino acids. Trimming took 6 bases from V and 8 from J, leaving 13 bases between them. In germline, CDR1 is KGHDR, CDR2 SFDVKD. CDR3 nucleotide sequence: TGTGCCACCAGTAAGGGACATGGGTATGAGCAGTTCTTC. Translation: CATSKGHGYEQFF.

The table lists this clonotype with many counts. This chain links TRBV29-1 with TRBJ2-3, with D possibly called TRBD1 or TRBD2 (5 bases each). From germline, CDR1 is SQVTM and CDR2 ANQGSEA. Trimming pared 5 bases from V and 10 bases from J, leaving 22 bases between. The CDR3 runs to 14 residues. Written as DNA, the CDR3 is TGCAGCGTTACCCTCGGGACGGCGTCCATGGCGCAGTATTTT. Residues: CSVTLGTASMAQYF.

This clonotype was counted between two and nine times. The chain has TRBV5-1 and TRBJ2-1, with 10 bases that match TRBD2. Germline V gene lookup returns CDR1 SGHRS and CDR2 YFSETQ. Trimming took 5 bases from V and 1 from J; bases not matched to a gene: 9. The CDR3 consists of 17 residues. The CDR3 loop is CASRPPSGRESYNEQFF. The DNA for the CDR3 is TGCGCCAGCAGACCGCCTAGCGGGAGAGAATCCTACAATGAGCAGTTCTTC.

In its sample, this clonotype was seen many times. The chain couples TRBV5-8 to TRBJ1-5; no definite D call. The V end was cut by 2 bases, the J end by 6 bases, with 9 bases between. Germline V CDR1 and CDR2: SGHTS, YDEGEE. The CDR3 consists of 13 residues. The CDR3 sequence is CASSLSSGQPQHF. In DNA, the CDR3 is TGTGCCAGCAGCTTATCCTCCGGTCAGCCCCAGCATTTT.